Presented here are 10 T cell receptor beta chains from one specimen sequenced in a study of blood T cell repertoires in COVID-19. The assay was immunoSEQ multiplex PCR, and TCRdb's table has in-frame clones only and misses some. The table records roughly 66,000 clones, 82% of them present only once. What was sequenced was peripheral blood. The receptors here all came from a man aged 55 to 69 with acute or convalescent COVID-19.

The chain employs TRBV24-1 and TRBJ1-5; 10 nucleotides agree with TRBD1. CDR3 length: 16 residues. The germline CDR1 and CDR2 sequences are KGHDR and SFDVKD. The V gene end was trimmed by 4 bases and the J gene end by 3 bases; junction bases not matched to a gene: 5. The CDR3 loop reads CATSDPGTGDNQPQHF. The CDR3 nucleotides read TGTGCCACCAGTGACCCTGGGACAGGGGACAATCAGCCCCAGCATTTT.

This rearrangement joins TRBV7-2 to TRBJ2-1; 8 bases align to TRBD1. The V gene's germline CDR1 is SGHTA and CDR2 FQGNSA. After removal of 6 bases from V and 1 base from J, the junction contained 5 bases not matched to a gene. This CDR3 has 15 amino acids. The CDR3 here is CASSRTGGSYNEQFF. For the CDR3, the DNA is TGTGCCAGCAGTCGAACAGGGGGGTCCTACAATGAGCAGTTCTTC.

The V call is TRBV12-3 or TRBV12-4, the J call TRBJ1-5; D is uncertain. The CDR3 loop spans 13 amino acids. V shed 9 bases and J shed 3 bases, with 12 bases lying between them. CDR3 loop: CASTGNINQPQHF. The CDR3 DNA reads as TGTGCCAGTACCGGGAACATCAATCAGCCCCAGCATTTT.

The chain is built from TRBV30 and TRBJ2-1; 7 nucleotides match TRBD2. From germline, CDR1 is GTSNPN and CDR2 SVGIG (reference sequence). With 8 bases clipped from V and 7 bases from J, the junction kept 8 bases outside the gene matches. This CDR3 is 12 amino acids long. CDR3 in amino acids: CARSGGPNEQFF. DNA of the CDR3: TGTGCCCGGTCGGGGGGACCTAATGAGCAGTTCTTC.

The V gene is TRBV15, the J gene TRBJ2-5; TRBD2 aligns across 7 bases. Germline CDR1 and CDR2: LNHNV and YYDKDF (reference sequence). This CDR3 has 13 residues. The ends lost 3 bases at V and 4 bases at J; junction bases unmatched: 2. This chain's CDR3 is CATSSPSGETQYF. The DNA of the CDR3 is TGTGCCACCAGCAGTCCTAGCGGAGAGACCCAGTACTTC.

This clone was found once. This rearrangement joins TRBV5-1 to TRBJ2-1, with D uncertain. The CDR3 consists of 15 residues. V gave up 0 bases and J gave up 6 bases, with 13 bases separating them. The V gene's germline CDR1 is SGHRS and CDR2 YFSETQ. Here the CDR3 DNA reads TGCGCCAGCAGCTTGGCAGGTGGCTCCGGCAATGAGCAGTTCTTC. As protein: CASSLAGGSGNEQFF.

This clone was detected only a few times. The gene calls are TRBV27 and TRBJ1-1; 7 bases agree with TRBD1. J was trimmed by 11 bases and V by 6 bases; bases with no gene match: 18. Germline V gene lookup returns CDR1 MNHEY and CDR2 SMNVEV (reference sequence). The CDR3 covers 15 residues. CDR3 bases: TGTGCCAGCAGGGGCTGGGACAGACCGAACACTGTTGCTTTCTTT. Its translation: CASRGWDRPNTVAFF.

V gene TRBV27 combines with J gene TRBJ2-5; TRBD1 aligns across 9 bases. Germline assignment: CDR1 MNHEY and CDR2 SMNVEV (reference sequence). V lost 6 bases to trimming and J lost 12 bases; unmatched junction nucleotides: 14. This CDR3 comprises 14 residues. The CDR3 DNA follows: TGTGCCAGCAGCCATACAGGGGGCGTGATGCTAAAGTACTTC. Amino acids: CASSHTGGVMLKYF.

V and J are TRBV10-1 and TRBJ1-4; TRBD1 matches 9 bases. Per the germline V gene, CDR1 is WNHNN and CDR2 is SYGVQD (reference sequence). The CDR3 has 16 residues. The J segment lost 1 base and the V segment lost 7 bases, leaving 7 bases of the junction unmatched. This CDR3 is CASTFGQGRTNEKLFF. CDR3 DNA: TGCGCCAGCACTTTCGGACAGGGGAGAACTAATGAAAAACTGTTTTTT.

This chain links TRBV10-1 with TRBJ2-1; D is perhaps TRBD2 (6 bases). Trimming shortened V by 2 bases and J by 10 bases, and 12 bases separated the two germline ends. The CDR3 has 13 residues. CDR1 and CDR2 from the germline V gene are WNHNN and SYGVQD (reference sequence). CDR3 nucleotide sequence: TGCGCCAGCAGTGAGGATCGCCGGGAGGAGCAGTTCTTC. It codes for CASSEDRREEQFF.